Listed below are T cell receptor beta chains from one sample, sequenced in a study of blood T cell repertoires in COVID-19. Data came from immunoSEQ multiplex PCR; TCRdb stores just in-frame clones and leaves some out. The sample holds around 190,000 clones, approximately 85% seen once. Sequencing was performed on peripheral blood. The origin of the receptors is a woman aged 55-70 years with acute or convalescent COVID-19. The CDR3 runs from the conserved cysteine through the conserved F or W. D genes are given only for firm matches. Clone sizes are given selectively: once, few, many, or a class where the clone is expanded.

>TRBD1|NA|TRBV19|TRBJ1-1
TGTGCCAGTAACACACCAGGGGGCATGAACACTGAAGCTTTCTTT
CASNTPGGMNTEAFF
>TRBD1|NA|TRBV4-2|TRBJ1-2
TGTGCCAGCAGCCAAGCCGGGACAGTAAACTATGGCTACACCTTC
CASSQAGTVNYGYTF
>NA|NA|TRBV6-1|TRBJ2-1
TGTGCCAGCAGTGAAGAGGAGTACAATGAGCAGTTCTTC
CASSEEEYNEQFF
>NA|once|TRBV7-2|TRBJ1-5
TGTGCCAGCAGCTTAGTGCAGGATCAGCCCCAGCATTTT
CASSLVQDQPQHF
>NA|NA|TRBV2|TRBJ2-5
TGTGCCAGCAGTTTACGCGCGGGGGCAGAGACCCAGTACTTC
CASSLRAGAETQYF
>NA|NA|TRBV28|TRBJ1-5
TGTGCCAGCAGTTTACCCCCCCGAGGGGGATCTAGCAATCAGCCCCAGCATTTT
CASSLPPRGGSSNQPQHF
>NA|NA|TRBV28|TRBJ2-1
TGTGCCAGCCAAACTCGACTAGTTAATGAGCAGTTCTTC
CASQTRLVNEQFF
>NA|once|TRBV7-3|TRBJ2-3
TGTGCCAGCAGCGTCTCGCTAGCAGATACGCAGTATTTT
CASSVSLADTQYF
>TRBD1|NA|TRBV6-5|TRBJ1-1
TGTGCCAGCAGTCCCGACAGGGTTTGGAACACTGAAGCTTTCTTT
CASSPDRVWNTEAFF
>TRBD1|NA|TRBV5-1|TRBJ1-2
TGCGCCAGCAGCCCGGGGGGACAGGGTCGCTACACCTTC
CASSPGGQGRYTF
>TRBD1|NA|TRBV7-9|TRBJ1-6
TGTGCCAGCAGCCAACATGGACAGGGACAACCCCTCCACTTT
CASSQHGQGQPLHF
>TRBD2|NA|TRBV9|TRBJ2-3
TGTGCCAGCAGCGTAGTGCTTAGCGGGGCTAGCACAGATACGCAGTATTTT
CASSVVLSGASTDTQYF
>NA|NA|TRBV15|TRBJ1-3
TGTGCCACCAGCCCCCGGGGAGGGGCCAGACCTGGAAACACCATATATTTT
CATSPRGGARPGNTIYF
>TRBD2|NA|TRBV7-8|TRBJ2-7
TGTGCCAGCAGCCCAATTACTAGCGGGAGCCTCTTCGAGCAGTACTTC
CASSPITSGSLFEQYF
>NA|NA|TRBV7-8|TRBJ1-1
TGTGCCAGCAGCCGGGGTGCAGGCACTGAAGCTTTCTTT
CASSRGAGTEAFF
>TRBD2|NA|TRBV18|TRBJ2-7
TGTGCCAGCTCACCACCGGGACTAGCAGTCGCTTACTTC
CASSPPGLAVAYF
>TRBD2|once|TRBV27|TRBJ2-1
TGTGCCAGCAGTACGAGGACTAGCGGGAGCTCCTACAATGAGCAGTTCTTC
CASSTRTSGSSYNEQFF
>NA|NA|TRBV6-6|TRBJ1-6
TGTGCCAGCAGTACGACAGCAATACAACATTCACCCCTCCACTTT
CASSTTAIQHSPLHF
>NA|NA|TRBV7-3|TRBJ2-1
TGTGCCAGCAGCTTCTCGGGGGTAGAGCAGTTCTTC
CASSFSGVEQFF
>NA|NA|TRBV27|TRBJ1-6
TGTGCCAGCAGTTTTGAGGGGAGGGGGAATTCACCCCTCCACTTT
CASSFEGRGNSPLHF
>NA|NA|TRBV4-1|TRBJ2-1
TGCGCCAGCAGCCAGGAGCTAGCTACCTACAATGAGCAGTTCTTC
CASSQELATYNEQFF
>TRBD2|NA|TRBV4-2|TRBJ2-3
TGTGCCAGCAGCCCAAGGTTGGCGGGAGGGCCTTCCAACACAGATACGCAGTATTTT
CASSPRLAGGPSNTDTQYF
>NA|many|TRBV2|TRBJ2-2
TGTGCCAGCACCCAAGGGAGCGGGTACACCGGGGAGCTGTTTTTT
CASTQGSGYTGELFF
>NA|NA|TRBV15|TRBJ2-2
TGTGCCACCAGCAGAGGGCTAGGGTTGGAGGGCGGGGAGCTGTTTTTT
CATSRGLGLEGGELFF
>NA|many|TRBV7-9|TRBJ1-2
TGTGCCAGCAGCCCGCCAGGTTCGAGCTATGGCTACACCTTC
CASSPPGSSYGYTF
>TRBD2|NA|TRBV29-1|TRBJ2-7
TGCAGCGTCCGGGAGGGCCGCTACGAGCAGTACTTC
CSVREGRYEQYF
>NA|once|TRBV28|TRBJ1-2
TGTGCCAGCAGTTTACTTTCCTATGGCTACACCTTC
CASSLLSYGYTF
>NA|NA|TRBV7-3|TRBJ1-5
TGTGCCAGCACCCTCAGCTTGGGGGGAAAACAGCCCCAGCATTTT
CASTLSLGGKQPQHF
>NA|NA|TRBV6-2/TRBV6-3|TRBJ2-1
TGTGCCAGCAGTTTCAGCGTGCACAATGAGCAGTTCTTC
CASSFSVHNEQFF
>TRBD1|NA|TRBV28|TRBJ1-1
TGTGCCAGCAGAGGCCTCAGGGGGCTGGTCACTGAAGCTTTCTTT
CASRGLRGLVTEAFF
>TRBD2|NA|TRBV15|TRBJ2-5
TGTGCCACCAGCAGGCGGACTAGCGGGAGATCTGAGACCCAGTACTTC
CATSRRTSGRSETQYF
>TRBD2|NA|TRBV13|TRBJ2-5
TGTGCCAGCAGCTTAGGGACTAGCGGGCAAGAGACCCAGTACTTC
CASSLGTSGQETQYF
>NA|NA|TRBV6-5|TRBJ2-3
TGTGCCAGCACCAGGGTCCAGTTCACAGATACGCAGTATTTT
CASTRVQFTDTQYF
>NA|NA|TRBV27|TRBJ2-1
TGTGCCAGCAGTTTCCCGGGGACTCCCTACAATGAGCAGTTCTTC
CASSFPGTPYNEQFF
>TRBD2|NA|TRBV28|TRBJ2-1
TGTGCCAGCAGTCCCCCCGGGACTAGCGATGAGCAGTTCTTC
CASSPPGTSDEQFF
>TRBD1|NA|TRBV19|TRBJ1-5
TGTGCCAGTAGTGCCGGGACAGGCCTCAATCAGCCCCAGCATTTT
CASSAGTGLNQPQHF
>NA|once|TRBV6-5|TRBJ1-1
TGTGCCAGCAAATACAGGGCTGAAGCTTTCTTT
CASKYRAEAFF
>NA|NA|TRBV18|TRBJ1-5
TGTGCCAGCTCACCCCAACAGGGCGATAGCAATCAGCCCCAGCATTTT
CASSPQQGDSNQPQHF
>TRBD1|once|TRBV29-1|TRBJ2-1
TGCAGCGTTGTACCGGGACAGGGTGGCAATGAGCAGTTCTTC
CSVVPGQGGNEQFF
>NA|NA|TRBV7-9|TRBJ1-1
TGTGCCAGCAGCTCGGACAGTTTGAACACTGAAGCTTTCTTT
CASSSDSLNTEAFF
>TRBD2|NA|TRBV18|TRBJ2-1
TGTGCCAGCTCACCACTCAAGGGAGGGCCGTATATTGAGCAGTTCTTC
CASSPLKGGPYIEQFF
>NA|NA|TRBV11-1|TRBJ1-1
TGTGCCAGCAGCTTACAAGCGTTCATGAACACTGAAGCTTTCTTT
CASSLQAFMNTEAFF
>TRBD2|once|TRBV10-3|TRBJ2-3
TGTGCCATCACAGCGGGAGGAAGGGCAGATACGCAGTATTTT
CAITAGGRADTQYF
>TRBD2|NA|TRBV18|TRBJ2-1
TGTGCCAGCTCACCAGGGACTAGAAATGAGCAGTTCTTC
CASSPGTRNEQFF
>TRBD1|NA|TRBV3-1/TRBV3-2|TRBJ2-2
TGTGCCAGCAGCCAAGCGCAGGGGGCCGGGGAGCTGTTTTTT
CASSQAQGAGELFF